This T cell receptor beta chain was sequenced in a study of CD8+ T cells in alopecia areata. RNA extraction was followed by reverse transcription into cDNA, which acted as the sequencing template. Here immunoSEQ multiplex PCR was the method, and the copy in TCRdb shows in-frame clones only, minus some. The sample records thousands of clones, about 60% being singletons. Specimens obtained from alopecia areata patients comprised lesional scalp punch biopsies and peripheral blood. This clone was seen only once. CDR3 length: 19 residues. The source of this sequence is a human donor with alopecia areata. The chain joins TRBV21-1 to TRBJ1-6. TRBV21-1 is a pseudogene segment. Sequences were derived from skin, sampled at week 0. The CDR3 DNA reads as TGTGCCAGCAGCAAGGCCCCCATGGTGGGGTGGGAGGTGAAATCACCCCTCCACTTT. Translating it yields CASSKAPMVGWEVKSPLHF.